These 20 T cell receptor beta chains were all obtained from the same sample, sequenced in a study of T cell clonality in common variable immunodeficiency (dated by TCRdb to between 2014 and 2017). Receptor libraries were prepared by the immunoSEQ multiplex PCR assay. TCRdb retrieved this table from immuneACCESS and kept in-frame rearrangements only. Not all clones are present; in checked studies, unresolved V genes account for under half, and no reason is known for the remainder. This sample includes some 64,000 clones, and none of them was observed just once. 1.7% of the sample goes to the ten largest clones. The sequencing sample was made of peripheral blood mononuclear cells. Receptors were obtained from a person aged 18-70 years in good health.

This clone was detected many times. The CDR3 goes on 3 residues after the read ends, and that part is filled in from the germline J gene. The chain joins TRBV29-1 to TRBJ1-4, with D perhaps TRBD1 (5 bases). The CDR3 runs to 16 residues. The V end lost 4 bases, the J end lost 3 bases, and 18 bases lay between the germline ends. Germline CDR1 is SQVTM and CDR2 is ANQGSEA. This CDR3 is CSVAGHAGDANEKLFF. Incomplete CDR3 DNA: TGCAGCGTTGCGGGGCACGCGGGGGACGCTAATGAAAAA.

This clone was recorded at least ten times. The sequence runs out 3 residues before the end of the CDR3; the remainder is reconstructed from the germline J gene. The V gene is TRBV12-5, the J gene TRBJ1-5, with a weak D call TRBD1 (6 bases). The CDR3 totals 14 residues. CDR1 and CDR2 (germline): LGHNT, FRNRAP. Between the trimmed V and J ends, which lost 7 bases and 5 bases, there was a span of 15 bases. CDR3 DNA (partial): TGTGCTAGTGCCTCGAGGGCAGGGGATCAGCCC. It yields the protein CASASRAGDQP. The full CDR3 protein reads CASASRAGDQPQHF.

This clone was seen at least ten times. Sequencing ends 3 residues short of the CDR3 end; the germline J gene provides the rest. This chain connects TRBV7-9 to TRBJ2-2; D gene ambiguous. V lost 1 base and J 6 bases, leaving 3 bases between the germline ends. The CDR3 is 12 amino acids. CDR1 is SEHNR and CDR2 is FQNEAQ in the germline V gene (reference sequence). The covered CDR3 bases are TGTGCCAGCAGCTTAGAGGCCGGGGAG. The encoded protein is CASSLEAGE. The whole CDR3 protein is CASSLEAGELFF.

The table lists this clone with many counts. The CDR3 goes on 3 residues after the read ends, and that part is filled in from the germline J gene. V usage is TRBV7-6 and J usage is TRBJ2-3, with 11 nucleotides matching TRBD2. CDR1 and CDR2 (germline): SGHVS, FNYEAQ. Trimming took 3 bases from V and 3 from J; bases not matched to a gene: 2. The CDR3 has 15 amino acids. CDR3 DNA, as far as it was read: TGTGCCAGCAGCTTCCTAGCGGGAGGAACAGATACG. Its protein is CASSFLAGGTDT. The full-length CDR3 reads as CASSFLAGGTDTQYF.

This clone was found many times. The DNA ends 3 residues before the CDR3 does, and the rest of the CDR3 is filled in from the germline J gene. This rearrangement joins TRBV7-6 to TRBJ1-2; tentative D call: TRBD1 (5 bases). Germline V gene data show CDR1 as SGHVS and CDR2 as FNYEAQ. The CDR3 covers 16 residues. The sequenced part of the CDR3 DNA is TGTGCCAGCAGCCAACCCGCGATCGGGGGAGCGGACGGC. Translation: CASSQPAIGGADG. The whole CDR3 is CASSQPAIGGADGYTF.

The sample holds many counts of this clone. The read ends 3 residues early relative to the CDR3; the germline J gene fills the gap. The chain carries TRBV20-1 and TRBJ2-2, with TRBD2 matching 10 bases. V was pared by 0 bases and J by 0 bases, with 10 bases of the junction left unmatched. Germline V gene sequence: CDR1 DFQATT, CDR2 SNEGSKA (reference sequence). There are 19 residues in the CDR3. CDR3 region: CSAREDGTSVYANTGELFF. The part of the CDR3 DNA that was read is TGCAGTGCTAGAGAAGACGGGACTAGCGTTTACGCGAACACCGGGGAG.

This clone was detected many times. The read is 3 residues too short to cover the CDR3 end, so that end is filled in from the germline J gene. The chain uses TRBV24-1 and TRBJ2-1; 8 bases are shared with TRBD1. The CDR3 runs to 13 residues. CDR1 is KGHDR, CDR2 SFDVKD, per germline. Germline trimming cut 5 bases from V and 6 bases from J; bases unmatched to any gene: 2. Partial CDR3 DNA: TGTGCCACCAGTGTTACAGGGGGCAATGAG. It codes for CATSVTGGNE. In full, the CDR3 reads CATSVTGGNEQFF.

This clone has ten or more counts. The read ends 3 residues before the CDR3 terminus; that terminus is restored from the germline J gene. V and J are TRBV20-1 and TRBJ2-1, with 10 bases matching TRBD2. CDR1 is DFQATT and CDR2 is SNEGSKA in the germline V gene (reference sequence). This CDR3 spans 14 amino acids. V trimming: 6 bases; J trimming: 8 bases; junction bases outside the gene matches: 10. The part of the CDR3 DNA that was read is TGCAGTGCCACGAGCGGACTAGCGGCCGATGAG. Translated, it gives CSATSGLAADE. The CDR3 in its entirety is CSATSGLAADEQFF.

In its sample, this clone was seen many times. The sequenced CDR3 bases are TGCAGCGTTGCAAGCGGGGTAGGCAATCAGCCC. This translates into CSVASGVGNQP. The whole CDR3 region reads CSVASGVGNQPQHF. This chain uses TRBV29-1 with TRBJ1-5; D unclear. The read terminates 3 residues ahead of where the CDR3 ends, so the germline J gene completes it. The CDR3 is 14 amino acids. V was pared by 4 bases and J by 2 bases, with 12 bases between. The germline V gene encodes CDR1 SQVTM and CDR2 ANQGSEA.

This clone has at least ten counts. The read falls 3 residues short of the CDR3 end, and the missing part is taken from the germline J gene. The chain uses TRBV18 and TRBJ1-3; D is uncertain. Germline V CDR1 and CDR2: KGHSH, LQKENI. This CDR3 has 11 residues. V lost 6 bases and J lost 8, with 8 bases in between. The CDR3 bases that were read are TGTGCCAGCTCCCCCGGTGACACC. Translating gives CASSPGDT. The whole CDR3 region reads CASSPGDTIYF.

This clone was picked up many times. The read gets to within 3 residues of the CDR3 end, and the germline J gene fills in the rest. The V and J genes are TRBV14 and TRBJ2-3; perhaps TRBD1 as D (5 bases). V dropped 1 base and J dropped 6 bases, with 11 bases sitting between them. Germline values: CDR1 SGHDN, CDR2 FVKESK. This CDR3 region has 14 residues. This chain's CDR3 is CASSQVGWGDTQYF. CDR3 DNA, as far as it was read: TGTGCCAGCAGCCAAGTCGGGTGGGGCGATACG.

This clone was picked up many times. The CDR3 goes on 3 residues after the read ends, and that part is filled in from the germline J gene. The V call is TRBV29-1, the J call TRBJ1-1; 11 positions agree with TRBD1. Germline values: CDR1 SQVTM, CDR2 ANQGSEA. The CDR3 has 14 residues. J lost 7 bases, V lost 6 bases, and 10 bases had no gene match. The CDR3 sequence is CSVDPGQGEVEAFF. The sequenced CDR3 bases are TGCAGCGTAGATCCGGGACAGGGGGAGGTTGAA.

This clone was seen ten or more times. The CDR3 end falls 3 residues outside the read, so it is completed with the germline J gene. This chain uses TRBV5-6 with TRBJ2-7; D is perhaps TRBD1 or TRBD2 (5 bases each). The length of the CDR3 is 14 residues. Trimming pared 4 bases from V and 6 bases from J, leaving 17 bases between. Germline V gene data show CDR1 as SGHDT and CDR2 as YYEEEE. The CDR3: CASSLTRGRGEQYF. Partial CDR3 DNA: TGTGCCAGCAGCCTGACGAGGGGCCGAGGCGAG.

This clone appeared many times. The sequenced fragment ends 3 residues before the CDR3 boundary, so the rest is inferred from the germline J gene. V usage is TRBV7-9 and J usage is TRBJ2-1, with 7 bases identical to TRBD2. This CDR3 comprises 13 residues. CDR1 is SEHNR and CDR2 is FQNEAQ in the germline V gene (reference sequence). With 5 bases clipped from V and 7 bases from J, the junction kept 5 bases outside the gene matches. Partial CDR3 DNA: TGTGCCAGCAGCCTCGGGGGAGGGAATGAG. It specifies CASSLGGGNE. The full CDR3 is CASSLGGGNEQFF.

This clone has at least ten counts. The read ends 3 residues shy of where the CDR3 ends; the end is completed using the germline J gene. The V call is TRBV28, the J call TRBJ2-3; unclear D gene. Germline CDR1 and CDR2: MDHEN and SYDVKM. The CDR3 has 13 residues. V shed 8 bases and J shed 4 bases, with 13 bases lying between them. Incomplete CDR3 DNA: TGTGCCAGCGCCGTAAAGGCCCCAGATACG. It yields the protein CASAVKAPDT. The full CDR3 protein reads CASAVKAPDTQYF.

A note on this clone: The read finishes 3 residues shy of the CDR3 end, and the germline J gene is used to complete it. The chain couples TRBV18 to TRBJ2-2, with 7 bases lining up with TRBD1. Germline V gene sequence: CDR1 KGHSH, CDR2 LQKENI. CDR3 length: 16 residues. V shed 1 base and J 1 base; nucleotides not matched to a gene: 3. CDR3 amino acids: CASSPLSGGNTGELFF. The DNA read from the CDR3 is TGTGCCAGCTCACCACTTTCAGGGGGGAACACCGGGGAG.

This clone has ten or more counts. Sequencing ends 3 residues short of the CDR3 end; the germline J gene provides the rest. The chain combines TRBV7-3 with TRBJ2-3, with a weak D call TRBD2 (5 bases). Germline CDR1 reads SGHTA; CDR2 reads FQGTGA. The CDR3 totals 13 residues. Trimming took off 8 bases at V and 6 bases at J, with 15 bases between the two ends. CDR3 bases read: TGTGCCAGCGGAACGGACTCCACGGATACG. It encodes CASGTDSTDT. The whole CDR3 protein is CASGTDSTDTQYF. The full variable domain, in which reference TRBV7-3 and TRBJ2-3 provide the parts outside the CDR3, is GAGVSQTPSNKVTEKGKYVELRCDPISGHTALYWYRQSLGQGPEFLIYFQGTGAADDSGLPNDRFFAVRPEGSVSTLKIQRTERGDSAVYLCASGTDSTDTQYFGPGTRLTVL.

In this sample, this clone turned up many times. The CDR3 goes on 3 residues after the read ends, and that part is filled in from the germline J gene. V usage is TRBV7-3 and J usage is TRBJ2-1, with 9 bases matching TRBD2. CDR3 size: 15 residues. V was clipped by 2 bases and J by 8 bases; unmatched bases: 7. Germline V gene sequence: CDR1 SGHTA, CDR2 FQGTGA. The CDR3 is CASSLLSGSRDEQFF. The sequenced part of the CDR3 DNA is TGTGCCAGCAGCTTACTTAGCGGGAGTCGAGATGAG.

This clone was counted ten times or more. The observed sequence ends 3 residues before the CDR3 terminus, with the missing tail filled in from the germline J gene. The chain recombines TRBV4-1 with TRBJ1-1; 7 bases fit TRBD1. The CDR3 runs 16 residues. The germline CDR1 and CDR2 sequences are MGHRA and YSYEKL. The CDR3 loop reads CASSQEGDFDRAGAFF. CDR3 bases read: TGCGCCAGCAGCCAAGAGGGGGACTTTGACAGGGCTGGA.

This clone was picked up many times. A read error may produce the germline difference seen at one junction end. The read is 3 residues too short to cover the CDR3 end, so that end is filled in from the germline J gene. This chain connects TRBV7-7 to TRBJ2-5, with D possibly matching TRBD2 (6 bases). The CDR3 totals 13 residues. The germline CDR1 and CDR2 sequences are SSHAT and FNYEAQ (reference sequence). Here the CDR3 reads CASSLGGVGTQYF. CDR3 DNA (partial): TGTGCTAGCAGCTTAGGAGGGGTGGGGACC.